Listed below are T cell receptor beta chains from one sample, sequenced in a study of regulatory dendritic cells for organ transplantation. Clones were sequenced by immunoSEQ multiplex PCR, and TCRdb holds only the in-frame ones, with some missing. The sample lists approximately 12,000 clones; roughly 73% were seen once. These receptors' antigens are unknown. The sample was naive CD8+ T cells from blood cultured with regulatory dendritic cells. The receptors were sampled from a human donor in good health. Each CDR3 is given without its conserved first and last residue. Each record gives: V gene, J gene, CDR3 protein.

>TRBV5-5|TRBJ1-2
ASSFLGEAAYGYT
>TRBV20-1|TRBJ1-2
SRDGGYT
>TRBV9|TRBJ2-1
ASSSSGGLGNEQF
>TRBV2|TRBJ2-3
ASSHRGITHDTQY
>TRBV5-4|TRBJ2-1
ASSLASNEQF
>TRBV27|TRBJ2-7
ASSRGTAYEQY
>TRBV11-2|TRBJ1-2
ASSLAPSSDRAYGYT
>TRBV5-5|TRBJ1-1
ASSTGQGGTEAF
>TRBV7-9|TRBJ2-1
ASSSPQVPNEQF
>TRBV4-3|TRBJ1-1
ASSPHREMNTEAF
>TRBV2|TRBJ1-5
ASSEARGTGGWATPQH
>TRBV15|TRBJ1-4
ATSRVSGQVGEKLF
>TRBV4-1|TRBJ2-2
ASSPAGQGVTGELF
>TRBV13|TRBJ1-1
ASSSGGTYTEAF
>TRBV4-1|TRBJ2-3
ASSQDPSGGPSTDTQY
>TRBV6-6|TRBJ2-3
AILAGGRTDTQY
>TRBV15|TRBJ1-4
ATSRDDRGTNEKLF
>TRBV7-8|TRBJ2-3
ASSPSGGTDTQY
>TRBV7-9|TRBJ1-1
ASSLEGARTEAF
>TRBV4-1|TRBJ2-7
ASSQGLLDEQY
>TRBV7-9|TRBJ2-3
ASSPRQGTDTQY
>TRBV7-9|TRBJ2-3
ASSYGTSAYTDTQY
>TRBV6-1|TRBJ1-2
ASRDRGTISYGYT
>TRBV2|TRBJ2-7
ASRMGGGGTYEQY
>TRBV19|TRBJ1-1
ASSFGTEAF
>TRBV6-6|TRBJ2-7
ATQRDTNPRYEQY
>TRBV5-1|TRBJ2-7
ASSLAAGLVYEQY
>TRBV10-3|TRBJ1-4
AISDNPRDEKLF
>TRBV21-1|TRBJ2-1
ASSKGASGEAKYEQF
>TRBV27|TRBJ2-7
ASSPTGSRGTYEQY
>TRBV2|TRBJ2-7
ASSEAGQYVEQY
>TRBV5-6|TRBJ1-1
ASRRTGGIAF
>TRBV7-6|TRBJ1-1
ASSSQQGRNTEAF
>TRBV6-6|TRBJ2-6
ASSPSTGTGANVLT
>TRBV7-9|TRBJ2-1
ASSLARGTYNEQF
>TRBV13|TRBJ2-7
ASSLQGVLPYEQY